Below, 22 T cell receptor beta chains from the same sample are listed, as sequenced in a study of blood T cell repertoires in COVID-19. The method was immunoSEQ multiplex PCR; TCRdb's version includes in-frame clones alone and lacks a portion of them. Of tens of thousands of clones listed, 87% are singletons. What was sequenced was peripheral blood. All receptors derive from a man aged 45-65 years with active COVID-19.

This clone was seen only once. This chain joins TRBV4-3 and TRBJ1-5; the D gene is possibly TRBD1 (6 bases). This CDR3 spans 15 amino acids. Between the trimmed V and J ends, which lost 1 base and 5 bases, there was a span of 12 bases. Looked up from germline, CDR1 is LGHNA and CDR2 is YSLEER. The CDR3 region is CASSQGSGVDQPQHF. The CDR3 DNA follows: TGCGCCAGCAGCCAAGGGTCAGGGGTTGATCAGCCCCAGCATTTT.

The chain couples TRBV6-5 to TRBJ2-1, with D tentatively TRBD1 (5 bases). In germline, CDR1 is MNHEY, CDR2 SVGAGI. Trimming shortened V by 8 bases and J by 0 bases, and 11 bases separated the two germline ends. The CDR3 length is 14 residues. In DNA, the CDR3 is TGTGCCAGCGGGGCCCGAGGCTCCTACAATGAGCAGTTCTTC. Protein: CASGARGSYNEQFF.

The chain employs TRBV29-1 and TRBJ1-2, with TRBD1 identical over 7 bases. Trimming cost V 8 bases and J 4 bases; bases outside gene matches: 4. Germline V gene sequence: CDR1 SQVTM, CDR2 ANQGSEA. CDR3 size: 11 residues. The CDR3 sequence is CSYRGGYGYTF. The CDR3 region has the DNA TGCAGCTACAGGGGCGGCTATGGCTACACCTTC.

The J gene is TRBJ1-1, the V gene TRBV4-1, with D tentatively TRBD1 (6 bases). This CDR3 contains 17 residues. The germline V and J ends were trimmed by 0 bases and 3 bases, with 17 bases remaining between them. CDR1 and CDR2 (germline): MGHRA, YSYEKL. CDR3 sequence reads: CASSQDRAGDKDTEAFF. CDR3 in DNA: TGCGCCAGCAGCCAAGATAGGGCAGGGGATAAGGACACTGAAGCTTTCTTT.

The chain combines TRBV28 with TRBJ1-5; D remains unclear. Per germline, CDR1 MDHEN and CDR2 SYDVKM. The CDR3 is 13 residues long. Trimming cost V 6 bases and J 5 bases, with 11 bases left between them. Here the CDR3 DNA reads TGTGCCAGCAGCTCCTCCCGGGATCAGCCCCAGCATTTT. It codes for CASSSSRDQPQHF.

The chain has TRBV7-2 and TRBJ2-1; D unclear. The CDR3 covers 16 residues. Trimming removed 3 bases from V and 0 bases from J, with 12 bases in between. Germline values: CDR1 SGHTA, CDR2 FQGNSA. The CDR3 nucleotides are TGTGCCAGCAGCTTCGGCATTTGGAGCTCCTACAATGAGCAGTTCTTC. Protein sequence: CASSFGIWSSYNEQFF.

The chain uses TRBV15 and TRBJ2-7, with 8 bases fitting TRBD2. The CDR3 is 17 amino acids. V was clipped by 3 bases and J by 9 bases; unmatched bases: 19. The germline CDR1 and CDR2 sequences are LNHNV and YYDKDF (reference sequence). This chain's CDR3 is CATSRGVGTRRGIGQYF. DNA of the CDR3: TGTGCCACCAGCAGGGGCGTAGGGACTAGGAGGGGAATCGGGCAGTACTTC.

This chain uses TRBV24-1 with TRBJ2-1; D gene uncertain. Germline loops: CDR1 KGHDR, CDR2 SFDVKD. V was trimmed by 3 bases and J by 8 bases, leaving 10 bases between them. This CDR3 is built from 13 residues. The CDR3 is CATSDPHRDEQFF. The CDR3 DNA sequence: TGTGCCACCAGTGATCCACATCGGGATGAGCAGTTCTTC.

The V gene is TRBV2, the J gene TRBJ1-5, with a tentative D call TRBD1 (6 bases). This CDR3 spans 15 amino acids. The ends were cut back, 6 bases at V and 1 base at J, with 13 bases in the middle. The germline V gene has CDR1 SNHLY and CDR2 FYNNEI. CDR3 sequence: CASRGHQGSNQPQHF. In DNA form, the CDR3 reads TGTGCCAGCAGAGGCCACCAGGGGAGCAATCAGCCCCAGCATTTT.

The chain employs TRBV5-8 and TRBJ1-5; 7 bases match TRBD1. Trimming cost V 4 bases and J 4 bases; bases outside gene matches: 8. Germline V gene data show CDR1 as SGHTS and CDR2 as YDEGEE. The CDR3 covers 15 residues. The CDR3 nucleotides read TGTGCCAGCAGCGGGGGACAGAAGATAAATCAGCCCCAGCATTTT. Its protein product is CASSGGQKINQPQHF.

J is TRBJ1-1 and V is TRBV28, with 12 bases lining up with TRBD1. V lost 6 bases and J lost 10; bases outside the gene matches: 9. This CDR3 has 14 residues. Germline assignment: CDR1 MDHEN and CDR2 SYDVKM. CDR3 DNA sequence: TGTGCCAGCAGGGAGAGAGGGGACAGGGGGCGAGCTTTCTTT. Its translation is CASRERGDRGRAFF.

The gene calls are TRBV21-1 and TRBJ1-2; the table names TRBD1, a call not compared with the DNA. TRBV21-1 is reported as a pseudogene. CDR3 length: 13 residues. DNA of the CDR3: TGTGCCAGGCAGTTAGGGGCTTCGAACGGCTACACCTTC. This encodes CARQLGASNGYTF.

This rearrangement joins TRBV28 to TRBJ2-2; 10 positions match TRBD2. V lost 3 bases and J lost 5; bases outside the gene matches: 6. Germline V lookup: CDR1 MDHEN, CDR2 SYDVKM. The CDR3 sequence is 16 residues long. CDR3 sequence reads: CASSFFRAGGTGELFF. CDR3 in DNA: TGTGCCAGCAGTTTCTTTCGAGCGGGGGGGACCGGGGAGCTGTTTTTT.

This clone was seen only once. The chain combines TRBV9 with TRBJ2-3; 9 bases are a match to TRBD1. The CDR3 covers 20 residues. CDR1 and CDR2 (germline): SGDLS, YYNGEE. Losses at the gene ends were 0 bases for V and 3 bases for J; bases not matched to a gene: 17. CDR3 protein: CASSVEMGTGRFFKTDTQYF. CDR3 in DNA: TGTGCCAGCAGCGTAGAGATGGGGACAGGGAGGTTTTTTAAAACAGATACGCAGTATTTT. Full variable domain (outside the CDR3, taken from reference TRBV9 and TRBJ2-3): DSGVTQTPKHLITATGQRVTLRCSPRSGDLSVYWYQQSLDQGLQFLIQYYNGEERAKGNILERFSAQQFPDLHSELNLSSLELGDSALYFCASSVEMGTGRFFKTDTQYFGPGTRLTVL.

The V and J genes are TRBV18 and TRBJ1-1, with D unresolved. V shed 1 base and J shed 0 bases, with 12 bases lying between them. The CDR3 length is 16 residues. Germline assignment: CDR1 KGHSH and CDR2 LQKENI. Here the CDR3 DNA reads TGTGCCAGCTCACCACGCGGCAACACACTGAACACTGAAGCTTTCTTT. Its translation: CASSPRGNTLNTEAFF.

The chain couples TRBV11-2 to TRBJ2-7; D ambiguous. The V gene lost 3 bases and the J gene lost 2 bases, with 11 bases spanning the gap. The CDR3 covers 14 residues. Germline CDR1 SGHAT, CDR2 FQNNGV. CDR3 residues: CASSLTTATYEQYF. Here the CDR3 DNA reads TGTGCCAGCAGCTTGACAACAGCTACCTACGAGCAGTACTTC.

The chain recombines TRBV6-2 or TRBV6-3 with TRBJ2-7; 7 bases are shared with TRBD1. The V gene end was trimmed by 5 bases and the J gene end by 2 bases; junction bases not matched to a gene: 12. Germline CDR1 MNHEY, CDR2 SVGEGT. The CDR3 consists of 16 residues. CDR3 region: CASSQERDSRPYEQYF. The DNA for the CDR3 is TGTGCCAGCAGTCAAGAACGGGACAGCCGTCCCTACGAGCAGTACTTC.

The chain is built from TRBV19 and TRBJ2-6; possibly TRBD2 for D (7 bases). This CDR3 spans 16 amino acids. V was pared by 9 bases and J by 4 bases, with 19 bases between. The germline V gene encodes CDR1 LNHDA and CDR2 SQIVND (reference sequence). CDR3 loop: CASRNGGAQGANVLTF. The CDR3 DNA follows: TGTGCCAGCCGGAATGGGGGGGCGCAGGGGGCCAACGTCCTGACTTTC.

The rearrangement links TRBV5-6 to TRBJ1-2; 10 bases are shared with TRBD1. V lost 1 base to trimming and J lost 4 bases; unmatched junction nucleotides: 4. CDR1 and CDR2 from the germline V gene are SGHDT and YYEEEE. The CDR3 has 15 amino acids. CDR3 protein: CASSLIGQGGYGYTF. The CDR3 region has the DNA TGTGCCAGCAGCTTGATAGGACAGGGGGGCTATGGCTACACCTTC.

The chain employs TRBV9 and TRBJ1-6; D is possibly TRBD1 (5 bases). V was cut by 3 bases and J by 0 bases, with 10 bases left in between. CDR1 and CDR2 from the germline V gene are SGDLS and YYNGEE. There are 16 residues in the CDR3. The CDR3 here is CASSAGHLSYNSPLHF. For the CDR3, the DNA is TGTGCCAGCAGCGCCGGACACCTCTCCTATAATTCACCCCTCCACTTT. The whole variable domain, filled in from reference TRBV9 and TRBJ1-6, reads DSGVTQTPKHLITATGQRVTLRCSPRSGDLSVYWYQQSLDQGLQFLIQYYNGEERAKGNILERFSAQQFPDLHSELNLSSLELGDSALYFCASSAGHLSYNSPLHFGNGTRLTVT.

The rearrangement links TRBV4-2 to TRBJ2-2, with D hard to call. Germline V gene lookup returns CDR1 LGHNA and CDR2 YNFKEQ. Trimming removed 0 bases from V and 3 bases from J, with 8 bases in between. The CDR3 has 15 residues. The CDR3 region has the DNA TGTGCCAGCAGCCAAGATATCGCGTACACCGGGGAGCTGTTTTTT. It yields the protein CASSQDIAYTGELFF.

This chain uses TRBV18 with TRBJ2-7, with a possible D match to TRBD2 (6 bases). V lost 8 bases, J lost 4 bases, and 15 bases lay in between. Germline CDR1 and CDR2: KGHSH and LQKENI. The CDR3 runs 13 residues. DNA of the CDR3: TGTGCCAGCCAAAGGGCAGGAGGGTACGAGCAGTACTTC. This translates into CASQRAGGYEQYF.